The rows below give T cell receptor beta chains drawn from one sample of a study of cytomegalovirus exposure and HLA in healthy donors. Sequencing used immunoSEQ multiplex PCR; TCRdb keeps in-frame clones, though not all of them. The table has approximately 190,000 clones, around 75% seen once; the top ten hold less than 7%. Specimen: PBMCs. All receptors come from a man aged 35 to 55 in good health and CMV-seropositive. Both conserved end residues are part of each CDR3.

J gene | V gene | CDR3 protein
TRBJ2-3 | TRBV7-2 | CASSYTGTTTSPQTDTQYF
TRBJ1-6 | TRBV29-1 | CSVRQGDNSPLHF
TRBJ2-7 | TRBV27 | CASSLGLAEYEQYF
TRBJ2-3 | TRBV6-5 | CASSYSSGLREDTQYF
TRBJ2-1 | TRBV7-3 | CASSLNGGLAGGDNEQFF
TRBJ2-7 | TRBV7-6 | CASSPRPGQPYEQYF
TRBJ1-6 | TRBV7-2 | CASSLAEQVYYNSPLHF
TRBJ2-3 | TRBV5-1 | CASSRGHPSTDTQYF
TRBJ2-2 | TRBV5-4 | CASSLGSLAGGLRTGELFF
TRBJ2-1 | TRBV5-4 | CASSTIGGWNEQFF
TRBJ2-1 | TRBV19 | CASSMVAGGNNEQFF
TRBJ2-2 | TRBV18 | CASSPLDTTGELFF
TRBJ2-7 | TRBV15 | CAAGSVAPYEQYF
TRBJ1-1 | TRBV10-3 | CATTEGATEAFF
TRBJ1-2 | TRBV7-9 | CASSDAGAVLVYGYTF
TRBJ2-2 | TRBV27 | CASNALPRLTGELFF
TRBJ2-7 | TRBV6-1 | CASSEQTGGSYEQYF